This is a list of T cell receptor beta chains from one sample in a study of blood T cell repertoires in COVID-19. Data came from immunoSEQ multiplex PCR; TCRdb stores just in-frame clones and leaves some out. The sample shows about 360,000 clones, 80% to 90% of them seen only once. Sequencing used peripheral blood. Every receptor here comes from a woman aged 55 to 70 with COVID-19, enrolled during active disease. Each CDR3 is given with its conserved first and last residue.

TRBV30	TRBJ2-3	CAWSGPLLAGNTDTQYF
TRBV19	TRBJ1-2	CASSARTGNYGYTF
TRBV30	TRBJ2-3	CAWSVGGDTQYF
TRBV7-6	TRBJ2-2	CASSFRDTFTGTGELFF
TRBV4-3	TRBJ1-4	CASSQGEGREKLFF
TRBV27	TRBJ2-1	CASSPFSGQSSYNEQFF
TRBV6-2/TRBV6-3	TRBJ1-5	CASSYSAGIHQPQHF
TRBV19	TRBJ1-2	CASTNGRRRDYGYTF
TRBV6-5	TRBJ2-5	CASSYVGGETQYF
TRBV7-2	TRBJ2-1	CASSSKRGSYNEQFF
TRBV3-1/TRBV3-2	TRBJ1-1	CASSTKEEAFF
TRBV5-1	TRBJ2-5	CASSLWGQGSETQYF
TRBV6-6	TRBJ2-2	CASSSGKQGWTGELFF
TRBV19	TRBJ1-2	CASSVSGHANYGYTF
TRBV6-5	TRBJ1-1	CASSYSGSDTEAFF
TRBV3-1/TRBV3-2	TRBJ2-7	CASSQDRQGPDGQYF
TRBV19	TRBJ1-4	CASHRGYNEKLFF
TRBV9	TRBJ2-7	CASSVDGTSGYEQYF
TRBV7-8	TRBJ1-2	CASNSLPDYGYTF
TRBV7-9	TRBJ1-1	CASSPEWTNTEAFF
TRBV7-9	TRBJ2-2	CASSLGSQGAPNTGELFF
TRBV6-2/TRBV6-3	TRBJ2-1	CASSYLRRGSNEQFF
TRBV5-1	TRBJ1-5	CASCTGGTDNSNQPQHF
TRBV5-8	TRBJ1-1	CASSFRPGLGSTEAFF
TRBV6-5	TRBJ1-1	CASSYAASMNTEAFF
TRBV5-5	TRBJ2-1	CASSLAGQGRNEQFF
TRBV7-8	TRBJ2-6	CASSLRGRSSGANVLTF
TRBV11-2	TRBJ1-1	CASRHLSGNTEAFF